One sample yielded the 15 T cell receptor beta chains listed below, sequenced in a study of T cell responses to AZD1222 COVID-19 vaccine. TCRdb's copy holds only in-frame clones and misses some; the assay was immunoSEQ multiplex PCR. The top ten clones hold 2.5% to 4% of a sample with under 85,000 clones, 90% of them seen once. Sequencing was performed on peripheral blood, taken 28 days after the second AZD1222 dose. The receptor source for this set is an adult who received the AZD1222 COVID-19 vaccine.

The gene calls are TRBV5-5 and TRBJ2-7, with D possibly matching TRBD2 (5 bases). Trimming pared 2 bases from V and 1 base from J, leaving 10 bases between. The CDR3 is made up of 14 amino acids. Germline CDR1 reads SGHKS; CDR2 reads YYEKEE (reference sequence). This chain's CDR3 is CASSFGRESYEQYF. The CDR3 bases are TGTGCCAGCAGCTTTGGGAGAGAGTCCTACGAGCAGTACTTC.

CDR3 protein: CASSSAGGDFNTIYF. The CDR3 nucleotides read TGTGCCAGCAGTTCGGCAGGGGGCGATTTTAACACCATATATTTT. V usage is TRBV6-5 and J usage is TRBJ1-3; 8 positions agree with TRBD1. After removal of 4 bases from V and 7 bases from J, the junction contained 9 bases not matched to a gene. The CDR3 runs 15 residues. In germline, CDR1 is MNHEY, CDR2 SVGAGI.

The chain carries TRBV5-1 and TRBJ1-3; D perhaps matches TRBD1 (5 bases). Trimming shortened V by 3 bases and J by 2 bases, and 12 bases separated the two germline ends. Germline assignment: CDR1 SGHRS and CDR2 YFSETQ. This CDR3 contains 15 residues. The CDR3 DNA follows: TGCGCCAGCAGCTCCCAGCCAGGGACTGGAAACACCATATATTTT. It is translated as CASSSQPGTGNTIYF.

V usage is TRBV7-2 and J usage is TRBJ2-5, with D possibly being TRBD1 (6 bases). This CDR3 spans 14 amino acids. The germline gives CDR1 SGHTA, CDR2 FQGNSA. Trimming stripped 3 bases from V and 5 bases from J, with 13 bases between. CDR3 in amino acids: CASSLDSLGETQYF. Here the CDR3 DNA reads TGTGCCAGCAGCTTGGACAGTCTGGGGGAGACCCAGTACTTC.

The CDR3 sequence is CASSEYRVPNTGELFF. CDR3 in DNA: TGCGCCAGCAGTGAATACCGGGTCCCCAACACCGGGGAGCTGTTTTTT. This chain joins TRBV10-1 and TRBJ2-2; no clear D gene. There are 16 residues in the CDR3. V was shortened by 3 bases and J by 2 bases, with 13 bases between the two germline ends. Germline V CDR1 and CDR2: WNHNN, SYGVQD (reference sequence).

This sequence joins TRBV3-1 (or the pseudogene TRBV3-2) and TRBJ2-3; D is tentatively TRBD1 or TRBD2 (6 bases each). Germline lookup yields CDR1 LGHDT and CDR2 YNNKEL (reference sequence). This CDR3 contains 17 residues. The germline V and J ends were trimmed by 1 base and 6 bases, with 20 bases remaining between them. CDR3 sequence (DNA): TGTGCCAGCAGCCAAGGGCCAACCGGGGGCATTGGCGATACGCAGTATTTT. Translated: CASSQGPTGGIGDTQYF.

The chain joins TRBV11-2 to TRBJ2-1; D may be TRBD2 (5 bases). This CDR3 region has 15 residues. CDR1 SGHAT and CDR2 FQNNGV come from the germline V gene. Trimming shortened V by 4 bases and J by 0 bases, and 10 bases separated the two germline ends. CDR3 nucleotides: TGTGCCAGCAGCTCCCGTGGGAGCTCCTACAATGAGCAGTTCTTC. Amino acid sequence: CASSSRGSSYNEQFF.

For the CDR3, the DNA is TGCGCCAGCATCGGAAGTCAGGGGGCCCACAATGAGCAGTTCTTC. Amino acids: CASIGSQGAHNEQFF. The rearrangement uses TRBV5-1 and TRBJ2-1; TRBD1 agrees at 8 bases. The CDR3 extends over 15 amino acids. Germline CDR1 is SGHRS and CDR2 is YFSETQ. J gave up 5 bases and V 6 bases, and 10 bases lay outside the gene matches. The entire variable domain, with the rest obtained from reference TRBV5-1 and TRBJ2-1, is as follows: KAGVTQTPRYLIKTRGQQVTLSCSPISGHRSVSWYQQTPGQGLQFLFEYFSETQRNKGNFPGRFSGRQFSNSRSEMNVSTLELGDSALYLCASIGSQGAHNEQFFGPGTRLTVL.

In this sample, this clone turned up once. This chain connects TRBV29-1 to TRBJ1-2; D gene uncertain. Germline V lookup: CDR1 SQVTM, CDR2 ANQGSEA. The germline V and J ends were trimmed by 4 bases and 5 bases, with 8 bases remaining between them. The CDR3 spans 11 residues. CDR3 loop: CSVVLRYGYTF. The CDR3 nucleotides read TGCAGCGTTGTGCTAAGATATGGCTACACCTTC.

This clone showed up just once. The chain is built from TRBV9 and TRBJ1-6; possible D gene TRBD1, 5 bases. V lost 2 bases and J 3 bases, leaving 9 bases between the germline ends. CDR1 and CDR2 from the germline V gene are SGDLS and YYNGEE. This CDR3 is 15 amino acids long. DNA of the CDR3: TGTGCCAGCAGCGTTGGGGGGGTCTATAATTCACCCCTCCACTTT. Its translation: CASSVGGVYNSPLHF.

The chain carries TRBV7-8 and TRBJ1-3; possibly TRBD1 for D (6 bases). In germline, CDR1 is SGHVS, CDR2 FQNEAQ. V was trimmed by 5 bases and J by 2 bases, leaving 19 bases between them. The CDR3 covers 17 residues. This CDR3 is CASSNNRVGLTGNTIYF. CDR3 in DNA: TGTGCCAGCAGCAATAACAGGGTAGGACTAACTGGAAACACCATATATTTT.

The chain carries TRBV12-3 or TRBV12-4 and TRBJ1-1; D not resolved. This CDR3 region has 12 residues. The V end was cut by 5 bases, the J end by 8 bases, with 12 bases between. CDR3 sequence reads: CASSPRRGEAFF. The CDR3 DNA follows: TGTGCCAGCAGTCCGCGTAGAGGGGAAGCTTTCTTT.

The V call is TRBV3-1 (or the pseudogene TRBV3-2), the J call TRBJ2-1; 11 positions agree with TRBD2. J gave up 3 bases and V 4 bases, and 5 bases lay outside the gene matches. CDR3 size: 16 residues. Germline V gives CDR1 LGHDT, CDR2 YNNKEL (reference sequence). The CDR3 reads CASSRYSGGDYNEQFF. CDR3 nucleotide sequence: TGTGCCAGCAGCCGCTATAGCGGGGGGGACTACAATGAGCAGTTCTTC.

J is TRBJ1-1 and V is TRBV7-8; D not certain. The CDR3 totals 15 residues. CDR1 is SGHVS, CDR2 FQNEAQ, per germline. V was shortened by 5 bases and J by 3 bases, with 16 bases between the two germline ends. The CDR3 sequence: CASSARWGGDTEAFF. DNA for the CDR3: TGTGCCAGCAGCGCCCGTTGGGGAGGAGACACTGAAGCTTTCTTT.

V usage is TRBV5-1 and J usage is TRBJ1-1, with 11 positions matching TRBD1. V was pared by 2 bases and J by 1 base, with 1 base of the junction left unmatched. The germline gives CDR1 SGHRS, CDR2 YFSETQ. There are 15 residues in the CDR3. CDR3 protein: CASSFGTGGNTEAFF. CDR3 DNA sequence: TGCGCCAGCAGCTTCGGGACAGGGGGGAACACTGAAGCTTTCTTT.